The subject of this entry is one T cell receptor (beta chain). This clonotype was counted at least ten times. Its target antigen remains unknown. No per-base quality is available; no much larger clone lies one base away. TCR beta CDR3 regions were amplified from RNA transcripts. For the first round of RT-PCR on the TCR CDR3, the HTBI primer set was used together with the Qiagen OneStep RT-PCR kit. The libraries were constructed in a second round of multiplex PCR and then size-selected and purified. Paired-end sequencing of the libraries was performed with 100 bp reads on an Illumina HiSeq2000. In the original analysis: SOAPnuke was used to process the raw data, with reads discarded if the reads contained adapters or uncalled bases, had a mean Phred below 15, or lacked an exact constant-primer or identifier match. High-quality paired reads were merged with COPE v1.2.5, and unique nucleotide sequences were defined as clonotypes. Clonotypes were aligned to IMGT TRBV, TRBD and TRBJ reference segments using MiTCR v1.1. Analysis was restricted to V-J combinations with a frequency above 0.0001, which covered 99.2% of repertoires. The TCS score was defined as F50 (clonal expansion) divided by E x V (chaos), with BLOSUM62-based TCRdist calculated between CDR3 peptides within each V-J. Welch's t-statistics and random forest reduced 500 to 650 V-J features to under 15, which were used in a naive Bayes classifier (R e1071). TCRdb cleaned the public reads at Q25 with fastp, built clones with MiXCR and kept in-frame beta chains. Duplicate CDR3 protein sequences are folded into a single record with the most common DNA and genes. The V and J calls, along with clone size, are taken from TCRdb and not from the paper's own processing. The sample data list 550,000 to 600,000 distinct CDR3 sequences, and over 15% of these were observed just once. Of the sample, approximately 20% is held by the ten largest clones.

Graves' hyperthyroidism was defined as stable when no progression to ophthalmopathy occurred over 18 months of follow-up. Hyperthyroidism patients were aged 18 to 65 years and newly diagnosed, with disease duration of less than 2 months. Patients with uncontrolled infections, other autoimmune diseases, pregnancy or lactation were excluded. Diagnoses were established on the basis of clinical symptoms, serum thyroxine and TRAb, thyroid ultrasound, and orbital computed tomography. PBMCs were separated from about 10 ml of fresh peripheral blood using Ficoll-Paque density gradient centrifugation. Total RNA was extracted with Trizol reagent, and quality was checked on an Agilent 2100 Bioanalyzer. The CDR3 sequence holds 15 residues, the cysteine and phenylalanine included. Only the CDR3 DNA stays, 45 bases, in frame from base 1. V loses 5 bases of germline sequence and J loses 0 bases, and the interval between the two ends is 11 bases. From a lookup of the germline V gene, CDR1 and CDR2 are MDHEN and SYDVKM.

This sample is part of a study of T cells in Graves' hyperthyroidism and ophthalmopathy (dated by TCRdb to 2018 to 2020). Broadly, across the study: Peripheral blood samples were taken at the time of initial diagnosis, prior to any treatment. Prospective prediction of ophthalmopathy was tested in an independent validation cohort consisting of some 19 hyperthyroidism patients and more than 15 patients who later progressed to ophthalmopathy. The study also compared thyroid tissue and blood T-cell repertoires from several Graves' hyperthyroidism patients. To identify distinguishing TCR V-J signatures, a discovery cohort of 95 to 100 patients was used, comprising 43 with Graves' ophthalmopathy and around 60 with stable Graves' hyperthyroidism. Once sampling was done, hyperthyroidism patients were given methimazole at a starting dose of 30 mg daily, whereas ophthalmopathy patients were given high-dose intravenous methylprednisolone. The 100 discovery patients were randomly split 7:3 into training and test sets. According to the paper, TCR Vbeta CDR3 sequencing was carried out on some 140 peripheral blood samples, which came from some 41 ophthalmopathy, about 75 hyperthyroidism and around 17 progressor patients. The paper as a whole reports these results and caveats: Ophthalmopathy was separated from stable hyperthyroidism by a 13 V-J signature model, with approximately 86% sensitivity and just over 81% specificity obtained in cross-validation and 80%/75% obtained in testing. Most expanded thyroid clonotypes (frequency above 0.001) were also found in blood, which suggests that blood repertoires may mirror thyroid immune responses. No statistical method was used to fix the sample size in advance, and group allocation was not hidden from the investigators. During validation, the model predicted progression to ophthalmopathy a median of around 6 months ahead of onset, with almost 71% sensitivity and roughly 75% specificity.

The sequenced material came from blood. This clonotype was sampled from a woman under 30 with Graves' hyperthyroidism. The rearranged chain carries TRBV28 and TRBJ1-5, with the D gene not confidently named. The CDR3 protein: CASSPWTYSNQPQHF. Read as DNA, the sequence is TGTGCCAGCAGTCCCTGGACGTATAGCAATCAGCCCCAGCATTTT.